The 17 T cell receptor beta chains in this list originate from one sample, sequenced in a study of CD8+ T cells in alopecia areata. cDNA serving as the sequencing template came from extracted, reverse transcribed RNA. Libraries were prepared by immunoSEQ multiplex PCR; TCRdb keeps only in-frame clonotypes and omits some of them. The sample yields 150,000 to 200,000 clones, just under 60% seen once. This material consisted of CD4+ T cells sorted from blood, taken at week 0. The receptors stem from a human donor with alopecia areata.

V usage is TRBV4-2 and J usage is TRBJ1-5, with TRBD1 matching 7 bases. V lost 1 base, J lost 7 bases, and 4 bases stayed unmatched. The CDR3 consists of 14 residues. Germline V gene data show CDR1 as LGHNA and CDR2 as YNFKEQ. The CDR3 DNA reads TGTGCCAGCAGCCAAGGGACAGGAGAACAGCCCCAGCATTTT. Amino acid sequence: CASSQGTGEQPQHF.

This clone has only one observation. The V gene is TRBV9, the J gene TRBJ2-7, with 9 bases that match TRBD1. V gave up 0 bases and J gave up 3 bases; unmatched junction bases: 7. This CDR3 spans 16 amino acids. The germline CDR1 and CDR2 sequences are SGDLS and YYNGEE. In DNA, the CDR3 is TGTGCCAGCAGCGTAGCTGGTGGGACAGGGATCTACGAGCAGTACTTC. Its translation is CASSVAGGTGIYEQYF.

Only one count was recorded for this clone. The chain joins TRBV6-6 to TRBJ2-3; a weak D match, TRBD2 (5 bases). V was shortened by 5 bases and J by 2 bases, with 8 bases between the two germline ends. The length of the CDR3 is 13 residues. Germline CDR1 reads MNHNY; CDR2 reads SVGAGI (reference sequence). CDR3 nucleotide sequence: TGTGCCAGCAGTCGAGGGTACACAGATACGCAGTATTTT. Amino acids: CASSRGYTDTQYF.

DNA for the CDR3: TGTGCCTGGAGCGGGTCCGATACGCAGTATTTT. This gives the protein CAWSGSDTQYF. This rearrangement joins TRBV30 to TRBJ2-3; no definite D call. This CDR3 region has 11 residues. Germline CDR1 reads GTSNPN; CDR2 reads SVGIG (reference sequence). V was clipped by 3 bases and J by 6 bases, with 7 bases between them. Combining the CDR3 with reference TRBV30 and TRBJ2-3 gives the whole variable domain SQTIHQWPATLVQPVGSPLSLECTVEGTSNPNLYWYRQAAGRGLQLLFYSVGIGQISSEVPQNLSASRPQDRQFILSSKKLLLSDSGFYLCAWSGSDTQYFGPGTRLTVL.

The V and J genes are TRBV6-5 and TRBJ1-1, with a possible D match to TRBD1 (5 bases). V lost 2 bases and J lost 1, with 14 bases in between. In germline, CDR1 is MNHEY, CDR2 SVGAGI. This CDR3 region has 16 residues. This chain's CDR3 is CASSYGGGIRNTEAFF. Written as DNA, the CDR3 is TGTGCCAGCAGTTACGGCGGGGGAATCCGGAACACTGAAGCTTTCTTT.

The sample holds a few counts of this clone. The genes are TRBV18 and TRBJ1-5; TRBD1 is a possible D gene (5 bases). The CDR3 length is 14 residues. Trimming cost V 1 base and J 2 bases, with 6 bases left between them. Per the germline V gene, CDR1 is KGHSH and CDR2 is LQKENI. The CDR3 DNA reads as TGTGCCAGCTCACCACGCAGGGGCAATCAGCCCCAGCATTTT. This sequence encodes CASSPRRGNQPQHF.

This clone has more than one count but fewer than ten. The genes are TRBV29-1 and TRBJ2-3, with 13 bases that match TRBD2. The CDR3 runs to 16 residues. J lost 2 bases, V lost 5 bases, and 7 bases had no gene match. CDR1 is SQVTM, CDR2 ANQGSEA, per germline. CDR3 sequence: CSVLGTSGGATDTQYF. DNA of the CDR3: TGCAGCGTTTTGGGCACTAGCGGGGGGGCCACAGATACGCAGTATTTT.

A word on this clone: At the DNA level, this CDR3 is encoded by other sequences in the same sample as well. The rearrangement links TRBV7-2 to TRBJ2-5; no definite D call. Trimming stripped 2 bases from V and 5 bases from J, with 3 bases between. The CDR3 length is 11 residues. Per the germline V gene, CDR1 is SGHTA and CDR2 is FQGNSA. CDR3 in amino acids: CASSLLETQYF. The DNA of the CDR3 is TGTGCCAGCAGCTTACTCGAGACCCAGTACTTC.

This rearrangement joins TRBV30 to TRBJ1-1; D call uncertain. Trimming shortened V by 4 bases and J by 1 base, and 10 bases separated the two germline ends. CDR1 is GTSNPN and CDR2 is SVGIG in the germline V gene (reference sequence). CDR3 size: 13 residues. The CDR3 is CAWNFGENTEAFF. CDR3 bases: TGTGCCTGGAATTTCGGGGAGAACACTGAAGCTTTCTTT.

The chain has TRBV13 and TRBJ2-3; possibly TRBD1 for D (5 bases). This CDR3 has 14 amino acids. Germline CDR1 reads PRHDT; CDR2 reads FYEKMQ (reference sequence). Trimming took 2 bases from V and 2 from J, leaving 8 bases between them. The CDR3: CASSLQGYTDTQYF. In DNA, the CDR3 is TGTGCCAGCAGCTTACAGGGTTACACAGATACGCAGTATTTT.

A note on this clone: Other DNA variants within this sample encode the same CDR3. The V gene is TRBV5-6, the J gene TRBJ2-7; D remains ambiguous. This CDR3 is 11 amino acids long. V was trimmed by 0 bases and J by 7 bases, leaving 5 bases between them. From germline, CDR1 is SGHDT and CDR2 YYEEEE. The CDR3 sequence: CASSLGGEQYF. In nucleotides, the CDR3 is TGTGCCAGCAGCTTGGGGGGTGAGCAGTACTTC.

CDR3 sequence: CASSQERTRQETQYF. CDR3 in DNA: TGTGCCAGCAGCCAAGAGAGGACACGCCAAGAGACCCAGTACTTC. V is TRBV4-2 and J is TRBJ2-5; possible D gene TRBD1, 5 bases. CDR1 is LGHNA and CDR2 is YNFKEQ in the germline V gene. V was trimmed by 0 bases and J by 1 base, leaving 9 bases between them. This CDR3 region has 15 residues.

The rearrangement joins TRBV5-1 to TRBJ2-7; D ambiguous. CDR3 size: 12 residues. Trimming removed 0 bases at V and 6 bases at J, with 7 bases between. Per germline, CDR1 SGHRS and CDR2 YFSETQ. The CDR3 nucleotides read TGCGCCAGCAGCTTGGATAGGGCCGAGCAGTACTTC. Translating gives CASSLDRAEQYF.

This clone was observed a few times. V is TRBV30 and J is TRBJ2-7, with D tentatively TRBD1 or TRBD2 (5 bases each). Trimming left V 0 bases short and J 8 bases short, with 14 bases between. CDR3 length equals 13 residues. Germline values: CDR1 GTSNPN, CDR2 SVGIG (reference sequence). CDR3 DNA: TGTGCCTGGAGTGTACGGGGCCGCAAGCAGCAGTACTTC. The encoded protein is CAWSVRGRKQQYF.

In regard to this clone: Other nucleotide sequences from this sample produce the same CDR3. DNA for the CDR3: TGTGCCAGCAGCCCACAAGAGACCCAGTACTTC. It codes for CASSPQETQYF. V usage is TRBV7-2 and J usage is TRBJ2-5; D ambiguous. This CDR3 region has 11 residues. Germline values: CDR1 SGHTA, CDR2 FQGNSA. V was trimmed by 5 bases and J by 2 bases, leaving 3 bases between them.

The sample holds a few counts of this clone. The chain couples TRBV15 to TRBJ2-3; D unresolved. The CDR3 runs 16 residues. Germline CDR1 LNHNV, CDR2 YYDKDF (reference sequence). The V end lost 3 bases, the J end lost 0 bases, and 13 bases lay between the germline ends. This CDR3 is CATSSDSFSSTDTQYF. The CDR3, as DNA: TGTGCCACCAGCAGCGACTCATTCTCAAGCACAGATACGCAGTATTTT.

As for this clone: One junction end does not reproduce the germline sequence, and a read error may be involved. V and J are TRBV29-1 and TRBJ2-1; no reliable D call. The CDR3 runs 12 residues. In germline, CDR1 is SQVTM, CDR2 ANQGSEA. Written as DNA, the CDR3 is TGCAGCGTTGAAGGCCCGAAGGTCGAGCGGTTCTTC. It encodes CSVEGPKVERFF.